These 29 T cell receptor beta chains were sequenced from one sample in a study of prognosis after radiotherapy for stage I lung cancer. Genomic DNA was subjected to two-round multiplex PCR for amplification of TCR beta CDR3. Used in first-round PCR were primers specific to each TRBV and TRBJ gene. Each CDR3 protein is one row after TCRdb ran MiXCR on the multiplex PCR reads. The sample shows some 27,000 distinct CDR3 sequences, less than 35% of them seen only once. The source material was PBMCs, sampled before or after stereotactic body radiation therapy (not recorded which). These TCRs come from a donor over 45 with non-small cell lung cancer.

A note on this clonotype: This CDR3 is missing its conserved last phenylalanine or tryptophan, likely due to a read error. The genes are TRBV29-1 and TRBJ2-5, with 7 bases aligning to TRBD1. The CDR3 sequence is 12 residues long. Trimming took 6 bases from V and 5 from J; bases not matched to a gene: 6. Germline loops: CDR1 SQVTM, CDR2 ANQGSEA. The CDR3 coding sequence is TGCAGCGTACGACAGGGTGTGGAGACCCAGTACCTC. It specifies CSVRQGVETQYL.

The chain uses TRBV20-1 and TRBJ2-1, with a tentative D call TRBD1 (6 bases). The V gene's germline CDR1 is DFQATT and CDR2 SNEGSKA (reference sequence). Trimming removed 2 bases from V and 0 bases from J, with 8 bases in between. There are 14 residues in the CDR3. In DNA form, the CDR3 reads TGCAGTGCTAGAACAGGGAGCTCCTACAATGAGCAGTTCTTC. This sequence encodes CSARTGSSYNEQFF.

This clonotype was recorded many times. J is TRBJ2-2 and V is TRBV5-4; TRBD2 matches 8 bases. V shed 3 bases, J shed 2 bases, and the junction held 9 bases outside the gene matches. Germline V CDR1 and CDR2: SGHNT, YYREEE (reference sequence). CDR3 length equals 17 residues. The CDR3 DNA reads TGTGCCAGCAGCTCGAACATACTAGCGGCAAACACCGGGGAGCTGTTTTTT. Its protein product is CASSSNILAANTGELFF.

This clonotype occurred many times. V and J are TRBV5-8 and TRBJ2-1; 7 nucleotides align to TRBD2. Germline trimming cut 4 bases from V and 2 bases from J; bases unmatched to any gene: 6. CDR1 and CDR2 (germline): SGHTS, YDEGEE. CDR3 size: 15 residues. The CDR3 region has the DNA TGTGCCAGCAGCGTTGGACTAGGGGCCTACAATGAGCAGTTCTTC. Translation gives CASSVGLGAYNEQFF.

Notes on this clonotype: A single base is all that separates this from a far larger clone, so a read error is likely. The chain combines TRBV6-1 with TRBJ2-1; 7 nucleotides agree with TRBD1. The ends lost 5 bases at V and 6 bases at J; junction bases unmatched: 7. Germline-derived CDR1 and CDR2 are MNHNS and SASEGT. The CDR3 consists of 14 residues. The CDR3 reads CASSFDRVVNEQFF. CDR3 DNA sequence: TGTGCCAGCAGTTTTGACAGGGTGGTCAATGAGCAGTTCTTC.

In its sample, this clonotype was seen many times. The rearrangement uses TRBV7-6 and TRBJ2-3; D gene unclear. The CDR3 covers 11 residues. V was cut by 2 bases and J by 6 bases, with 3 bases left in between. Germline V CDR1 and CDR2: SGHVS, FNYEAQ. The CDR3: CASSLSDTQYF. DNA of the CDR3: TGTGCCAGCAGCTTATCGGATACGCAGTATTTT.

This clonotype came up many times. Its ends do not fully match the called genes, so a read error is possible. The chain has TRBV3-1 and TRBJ1-2; TRBD1 matches at 9 bases. The CDR3 has 14 amino acids. Germline V lookup: CDR1 LGHDT, CDR2 YNNKEL (reference sequence). The CDR3 nucleotides are TGTGTCAGCAGCCCAGAGGGACAGGGAGGTGGCTACACCTTC. Its translation: CVSSPEGQGGGYTF.

This clonotype appeared a few times. Written as DNA, the CDR3 is TGTGCCAGCAGCCAATCCGGGAAAAGTATTCAGTACTTC. This codes for CASSQSGKSIQYF. V gene TRBV14 combines with J gene TRBJ2-4, with D perhaps matching TRBD2 (5 bases). CDR1 SGHDN and CDR2 FVKESK come from the germline V gene. V lost 2 bases to trimming and J lost 10 bases, with 12 bases between them. CDR3 length: 13 residues.

There are many counts of this clonotype. The chain has TRBV7-6 and TRBJ1-1; 8 bases are a match to TRBD1. CDR1 SGHVS and CDR2 FNYEAQ come from the germline V gene. CDR3 length: 14 residues. V dropped 2 bases and J dropped 1; count of bases not matched to a gene: 0. The CDR3 sequence: CASSLQGANTEAFF. CDR3 in DNA: TGTGCCAGCAGCTTACAGGGGGCGAACACTGAAGCTTTCTTT.

This sequence joins TRBV30 and TRBJ2-2; 7 nucleotides agree with TRBD2. Trimming cost V 3 bases and J 1 base; bases outside gene matches: 8. The length of the CDR3 is 16 residues. Germline V gene lookup returns CDR1 GTSNPN and CDR2 SVGIG (reference sequence). In nucleotides, the CDR3 is TGTGCCTGGAGACAAAGTGAGCGGGGGAACACCGGGGAGCTGTTTTTT. Protein: CAWRQSERGNTGELFF. Full variable domain (rest looked up from reference TRBV30 and TRBJ2-2): SQTIHQWPATLVQPVGSPLSLECTVEGTSNPNLYWYRQAAGRGLQLLFYSVGIGQISSEVPQNLSASRPQDRQFILSSKKLLLSDSGFYLCAWRQSERGNTGELFFGEGSRLTVL.

This clonotype was observed at least ten times. The chain employs TRBV7-9 and TRBJ1-1; D is undetermined. This CDR3 has 14 amino acids. Trimming took off 2 bases at V and 7 bases at J, with 14 bases between the two ends. Germline CDR1 reads SEHNR; CDR2 reads FQNEAQ (reference sequence). CDR3 DNA sequence: TGTGCCAGCAGCTTAAGCCTCGAGCCAGGTGAAGCTTTCTTT. Residues: CASSLSLEPGEAFF. The variable domain in full, with the rest retrieved from reference TRBV7-9 and TRBJ1-1, is DTGVSQNPRHKITKRGQNVTFRCDPISEHNRLYWYRQTLGQGPEFLTYFQNEAQLEKSRLLSDRFSAERPKGSFSTLEIQRTEQGDSAMYLCASSLSLEPGEAFFGQGTRLTVV.

As to this clonotype: This could be a read error, since a much larger clone is one nucleotide away. The chain carries TRBV6-2 or TRBV6-3 and TRBJ1-5, with TRBD1 as a possible D gene (5 bases). V was cut by 6 bases and J by 4 bases, with 13 bases left in between. This CDR3 has 14 residues. The germline V gene encodes CDR1 MNHEY and CDR2 SVGEGT. The CDR3: CASSHRDGNQPQHF. CDR3 nucleotide sequence: TGTGCCAGCAGCCACCGGGACGGGAATCAGCCCCAGCATTTT.

This clonotype appeared many times. In DNA, the CDR3 is TGTGCCAGCAGCCAAGATTGGGGAATCTCTCGCTACGAGCAGTACTTC. This gives the protein CASSQDWGISRYEQYF. This chain connects TRBV3-1 to TRBJ2-7; D gene ambiguous. V gave up 0 bases and J gave up 3 bases, with 15 bases separating them. CDR1 is LGHDT, CDR2 YNNKEL, per germline (reference sequence). The CDR3 sequence is 16 residues long.

The CDR3 is CASSSRVSATGGHEQYF. The CDR3 nucleotides read TGCGCCAGCAGCTCCCGCGTCTCTGCAACAGGGGGGCACGAGCAGTACTTC. The chain joins TRBV5-1 to TRBJ2-7; 8 nucleotides align to TRBD1. V was clipped by 3 bases and J by 5 bases; unmatched bases: 16. The CDR3 extends over 17 amino acids. Germline V gives CDR1 SGHRS, CDR2 YFSETQ.

This clonotype was detected once. One base separates it from a far larger clone, so it is likely a read error. The chain has TRBV12-3 or TRBV12-4 and TRBJ2-7; 8 nucleotides align to TRBD1. CDR3 length: 15 residues. With V trimmed by 3 bases and J by 5 bases, 9 bases remained unmatched. This chain's CDR3 is CASSFGQGNLHEQYV. The CDR3 DNA reads as TGTGCCAGCAGTTTTGGACAGGGTAATCTCCACGAGCAGTACGTC.

A word on this clonotype: An end of the junction differs from the germline gene, which may be a read error. The CDR3 DNA reads TGTGCCAGCATCTTACCAGGACGGGGGAAACAAGAGACCCAGTACTTC. As protein: CASILPGRGKQETQYF. This rearrangement joins TRBV11-3 to TRBJ2-5; perhaps TRBD2 as D (6 bases). CDR1 and CDR2 (germline): SGHNT, YENEEA. The CDR3 length is 16 residues. Full variable domain (outside the CDR3, taken from reference TRBV11-3 and TRBJ2-5): EAGVVQSPRYKIIEKKQPVAFWCNPISGHNTLYWYLQNLGQGPELLIRYENEEAVDDSQLPKDRFSAERLKGVDSTLKIQPAELGDSAVYLCASILPGRGKQETQYFGPGTRLLVL.

This clonotype was counted ten times or more. The CDR3 nucleotides read TGTGCCAGCAGTCCGACGGTTTGGCAAGAGACCCAGTACTTC. Protein: CASSPTVWQETQYF. This rearrangement joins TRBV2 to TRBJ2-5; D uncertain. V was clipped by 5 bases and J by 2 bases, with 12 bases between them. This CDR3 region has 14 residues. From germline, CDR1 is SNHLY and CDR2 FYNNEI.

The table lists this clonotype with many counts. The chain links TRBV20-1 to TRBJ1-2; 7 bases fit TRBD1. The germline V gene has CDR1 DFQATT and CDR2 SNEGSKA (reference sequence). The junction had 11 bases not matched to a gene; V was cut back by 5 bases and J by 8 bases. This CDR3 is built from 13 residues. The CDR3 coding sequence is TGCAGTGCTCCTTACCTAGACAGGGAGGGCTACACCTTC. Encoded protein: CSAPYLDREGYTF.

This clonotype is medium-sized. The genes are TRBV20-1 and TRBJ1-6; D is unclear. Per germline, CDR1 DFQATT and CDR2 SNEGSKA (reference sequence). Trimming removed 1 base from V and 6 bases from J, with 13 bases in between. This CDR3 is 15 amino acids long. CDR3: CSARATVVGNSPLHF. CDR3 sequence (DNA): TGCAGTGCTAGAGCGACCGTAGTTGGTAATTCACCCCTCCACTTT.

This clonotype was counted ten times or more. V and J are TRBV6-4 and TRBJ1-5; TRBD1 matches 7 bases. The CDR3 is 18 amino acids. Germline V gene lookup returns CDR1 MRHNA and CDR2 SNTAGT. Trimming cost V 9 bases and J 0 bases; bases outside gene matches: 17. The CDR3 region is CARTPIDRENYSNQPQHF. DNA for the CDR3: TGTGCCAGGACCCCGATAGACAGGGAAAATTATAGCAATCAGCCCCAGCATTTT.

The table lists this clonotype with many counts. V usage is TRBV14 and J usage is TRBJ2-4; 14 bases align to TRBD2. CDR1 is SGHDN and CDR2 is FVKESK in the germline V gene. The CDR3 length is 20 residues. The junction had 10 bases not matched to a gene; V was cut back by 1 base and J by 2 bases. CDR3 DNA sequence: TGTGCCAGCAGCCAAGTACAGACTAGCGGGAGGGTAGGATCCAAAAACATTCAGTACTTC. Protein product: CASSQVQTSGRVGSKNIQYF.

This clonotype appeared once. J is TRBJ2-1 and V is TRBV20-1; TRBD2 matches at 7 bases. The CDR3 is 15 residues long. Looked up from germline, CDR1 is DFQATT and CDR2 is SNEGSKA (reference sequence). V gave up 6 bases and J gave up 0 bases; unmatched junction bases: 8. CDR3 DNA: TGCAGTGCCCCCCGGGGGGTTAGCTCCTACAATGAGCAGTTCTTC. It translates to CSAPRGVSSYNEQFF.

This clonotype is medium-sized within its sample. V and J are TRBV6-1 and TRBJ2-7; the match to TRBD2 covers 8 bases. The germline gives CDR1 MNHNS, CDR2 SASEGT. This CDR3 comprises 13 residues. V shed 7 bases, J shed 4 bases, and the junction held 6 bases outside the gene matches. The CDR3 DNA is TGTGCCAGCATAGGGACTAGTCTATACGAGCAGTACTTC. Translated, it gives CASIGTSLYEQYF.

In regard to this clonotype: A single base is all that separates this from a far larger clone, so a read error is likely. The chain uses TRBV6-9 and TRBJ2-1; 12 positions match TRBD2. Germline V CDR1 and CDR2: MNHGY, SVAAGI. CDR3 length: 14 amino acids. V gave up 4 bases and J gave up 12 bases; unmatched junction bases: 7. Here the CDR3 reads CASSFGRLAGVQFF. In nucleotides, the CDR3 is TGTGCCAGCAGTTTTGGCCGACTAGCGGGAGTGCAGTTCTTC.

There are a few counts of this clonotype. This may come from a read error, since a much larger clone is one base off. The rearrangement links TRBV7-6 to TRBJ2-2, with D perhaps matching TRBD1 or TRBD2 (6 bases each). V dropped 7 bases and J dropped 5 bases, with 20 bases sitting between them. Looked up from germline, CDR1 is SGHVS and CDR2 is FNYEAQ. The CDR3 is 16 amino acids. The CDR3 protein is CASITVKGEVTGELFF. The CDR3 coding sequence is TGTGCCAGCATCACCGTTAAGGGGGAGGTAACCGGGGAGCTGTTTTTT.

This clonotype was counted only a few times. A read error is possible here, since a much larger clone lies one base away. The chain couples TRBV10-3 to TRBJ2-7, with D hard to call. The CDR3 length is 12 residues. V lost 6 bases, J lost 0 bases, and 6 bases lay in between. Germline assignment: CDR1 ENHRY and CDR2 SYGVKD. Here the CDR3 DNA reads TGTGCCATCAGGTGTTCCTCCTACGAGCAGTACTTC. Translating gives CAIRCSSYEQYF.

This clonotype was seen repeatedly, ten times or more. The chain joins TRBV7-2 to TRBJ1-1, with no clear D. The CDR3 consists of 15 residues. CDR1 is SGHTA, CDR2 FQGNSA, per germline. V was pared by 5 bases and J by 5 bases, with 18 bases between. DNA for the CDR3: TGTGCCAGCAGCCAATATATGGGTTTCGAAACTGAAGCTTTCTTT. Its translation: CASSQYMGFETEAFF. Together with reference TRBV7-2 and TRBJ1-1, the CDR3 gives the full variable domain: GAGVSQSPSNKVTEKGKDVELRCDPISGHTALYWYRQSLGQGLEFLIYFQGNSAPDKSGLPSDRFSAERTGGSVSTLTIQRTQQEDSAVYLCASSQYMGFETEAFFGQGTRLTVV.

This clonotype was observed at least ten times. The rearrangement joins TRBV6-1 to TRBJ2-3, with 7 bases that match TRBD1. Germline V gene sequence: CDR1 MNHNS, CDR2 SASEGT. This CDR3 contains 15 residues. The V segment lost 7 bases and the J segment 2 bases; nucleotides outside the gene matches: 9. DNA for the CDR3: TGTGCCAGCACCGGGGACAGATACGACACAGATACGCAGTATTTT. It yields the protein CASTGDRYDTDTQYF.

The chain links TRBV30 to TRBJ1-3; the D is unclear. Germline values: CDR1 GTSNPN, CDR2 SVGIG (reference sequence). Deletions cut 5 bases from V and 2 bases from J, with 10 bases between. The CDR3 sequence is 13 residues long. This CDR3 reads CAWGILPGNTIYF. CDR3 in DNA: TGTGCCTGGGGGATTCTCCCTGGAAACACCATATATTTT.